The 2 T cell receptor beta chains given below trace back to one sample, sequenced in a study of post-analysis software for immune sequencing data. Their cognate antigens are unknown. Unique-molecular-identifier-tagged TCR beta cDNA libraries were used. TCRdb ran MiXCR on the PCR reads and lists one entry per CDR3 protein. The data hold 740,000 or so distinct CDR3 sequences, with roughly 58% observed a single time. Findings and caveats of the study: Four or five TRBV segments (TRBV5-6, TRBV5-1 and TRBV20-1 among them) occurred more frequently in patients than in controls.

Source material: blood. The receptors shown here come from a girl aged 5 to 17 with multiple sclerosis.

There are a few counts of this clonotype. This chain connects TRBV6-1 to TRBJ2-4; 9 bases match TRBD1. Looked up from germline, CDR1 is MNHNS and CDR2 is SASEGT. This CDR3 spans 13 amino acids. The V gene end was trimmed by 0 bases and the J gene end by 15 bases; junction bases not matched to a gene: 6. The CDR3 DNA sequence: TGTGCCAGCAGTGAAGCCGAACAGGGGGCGCGGTACTTC. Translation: CASSEAEQGARYF.

The CDR3 is CASSLGRGASYNEQFF. The CDR3 DNA sequence: TGTGCCAGCAGCTTAGGTCGAGGTGCGTCCTACAATGAGCAGTTCTTC. The chain combines TRBV7-6 with TRBJ2-1, with D unclear. CDR1 SGHVS and CDR2 FNYEAQ come from the germline V gene. The CDR3 totals 16 residues. V was pared by 1 base and J by 1 base, with 11 bases between.